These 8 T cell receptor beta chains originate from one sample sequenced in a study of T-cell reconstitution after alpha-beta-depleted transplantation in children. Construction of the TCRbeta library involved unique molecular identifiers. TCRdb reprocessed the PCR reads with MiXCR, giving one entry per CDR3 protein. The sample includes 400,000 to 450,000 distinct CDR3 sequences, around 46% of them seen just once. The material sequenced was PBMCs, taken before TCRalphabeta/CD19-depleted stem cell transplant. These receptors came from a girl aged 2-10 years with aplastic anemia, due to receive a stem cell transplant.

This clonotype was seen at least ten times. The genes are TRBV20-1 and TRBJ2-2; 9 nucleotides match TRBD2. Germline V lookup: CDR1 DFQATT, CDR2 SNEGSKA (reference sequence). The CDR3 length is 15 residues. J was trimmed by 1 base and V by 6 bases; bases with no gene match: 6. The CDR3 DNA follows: TGCAGTGCCAATCCACTAGCGGGGAACACCGGGGAGCTGTTTTTT. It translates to CSANPLAGNTGELFF.

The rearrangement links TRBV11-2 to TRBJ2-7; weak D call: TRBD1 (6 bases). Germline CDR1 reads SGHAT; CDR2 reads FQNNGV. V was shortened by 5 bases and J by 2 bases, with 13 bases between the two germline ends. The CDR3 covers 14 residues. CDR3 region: CASSTQGYPYEQYF. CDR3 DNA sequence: TGTGCCAGCAGCACCCAGGGGTACCCCTACGAGCAGTACTTC.

This chain's CDR3 is CASSSISVTNEKLFF. The CDR3 region has the DNA TGTGCCAGCAGTAGTATATCTGTGACTAATGAAAAACTGTTTTTT. The chain combines TRBV12-3 or TRBV12-4 with TRBJ1-4; D call uncertain. V was shortened by 5 bases and J by 2 bases, with 12 bases between the two germline ends. The CDR3 totals 15 residues.

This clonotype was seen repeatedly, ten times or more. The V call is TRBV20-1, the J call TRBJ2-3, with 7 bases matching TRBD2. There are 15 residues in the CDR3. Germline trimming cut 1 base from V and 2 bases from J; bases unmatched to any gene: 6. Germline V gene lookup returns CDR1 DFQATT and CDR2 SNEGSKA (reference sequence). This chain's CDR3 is CSARGAAGNTDTQYF. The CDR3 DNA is TGCAGTGCTAGAGGGGCAGCGGGAAACACAGATACGCAGTATTTT.

Written as DNA, the CDR3 is TGCAGTGCTAGAGATCTGGGTACGGAGCAGTACTTC. Its protein product is CSARDLGTEQYF. This chain uses TRBV20-1 with TRBJ2-7; D gene unclear. V was pared by 0 bases and J by 7 bases, with 10 bases between. The CDR3 has 12 residues. The V gene's germline CDR1 is DFQATT and CDR2 SNEGSKA (reference sequence).

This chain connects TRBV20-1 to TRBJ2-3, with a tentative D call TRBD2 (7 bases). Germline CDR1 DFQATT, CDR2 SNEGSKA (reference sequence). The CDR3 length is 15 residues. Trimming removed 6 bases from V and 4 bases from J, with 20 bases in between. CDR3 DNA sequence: TGCAGTGCCGCTCAGGGGAGCGGGGTCGCAGATACGCAGTATTTT. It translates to CSAAQGSGVADTQYF.

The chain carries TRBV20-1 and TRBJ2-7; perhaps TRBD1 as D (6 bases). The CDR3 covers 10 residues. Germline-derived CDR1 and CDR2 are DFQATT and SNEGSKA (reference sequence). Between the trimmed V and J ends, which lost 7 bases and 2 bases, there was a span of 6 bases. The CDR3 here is CSGQAYEQYF. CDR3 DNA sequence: TGCAGTGGACAGGCCTACGAGCAGTACTTC.

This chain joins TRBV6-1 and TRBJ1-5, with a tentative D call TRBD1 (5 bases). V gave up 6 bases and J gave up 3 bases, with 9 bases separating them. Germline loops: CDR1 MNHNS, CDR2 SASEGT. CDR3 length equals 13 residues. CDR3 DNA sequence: TGTGCCAGCAGCAGGGTCCCCAATCAGCCCCAGCATTTT. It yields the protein CASSRVPNQPQHF.